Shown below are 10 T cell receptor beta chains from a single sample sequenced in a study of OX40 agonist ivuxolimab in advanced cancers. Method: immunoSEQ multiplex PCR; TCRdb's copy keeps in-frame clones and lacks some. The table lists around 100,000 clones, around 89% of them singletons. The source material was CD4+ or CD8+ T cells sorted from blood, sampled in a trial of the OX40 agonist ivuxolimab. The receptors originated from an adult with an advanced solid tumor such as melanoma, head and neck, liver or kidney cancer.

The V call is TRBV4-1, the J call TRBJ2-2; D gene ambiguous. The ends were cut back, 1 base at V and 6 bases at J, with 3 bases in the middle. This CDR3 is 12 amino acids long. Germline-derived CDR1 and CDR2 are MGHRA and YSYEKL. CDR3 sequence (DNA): TGCGCCAGCAGCCAAGTTCCCGGGGAGCTGTTTTTT. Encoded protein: CASSQVPGELFF.

The CDR3: CASSAGTGAPNTEAFF. The CDR3 region has the DNA TGTGCCAGTAGTGCTGGGACAGGGGCGCCGAACACTGAAGCTTTCTTT. The rearrangement joins TRBV19 to TRBJ1-1, with 10 bases fitting TRBD1. CDR1 is LNHDA and CDR2 is SQIVND in the germline V gene (reference sequence). The V segment lost 5 bases and the J segment 1 base; nucleotides outside the gene matches: 7. This CDR3 is built from 16 residues. The full variable domain, rest sourced from reference TRBV19 and TRBJ1-1, is DGGITQSPKYLFRKEGQNVTLSCEQNLNHDAMYWYRQDPGQGLRLIYYSQIVNDFQKGDIAEGYSVSREKKESFPLTVTSAQKNPTAFYLCASSAGTGAPNTEAFFGQGTRLTVV.

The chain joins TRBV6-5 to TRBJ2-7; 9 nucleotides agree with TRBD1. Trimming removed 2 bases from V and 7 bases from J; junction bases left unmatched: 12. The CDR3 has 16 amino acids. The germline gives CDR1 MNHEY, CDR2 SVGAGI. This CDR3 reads CASSYEKKQGAYEQYF. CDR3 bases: TGTGCCAGCAGTTACGAAAAGAAACAGGGGGCGTATGAGCAGTACTTC.

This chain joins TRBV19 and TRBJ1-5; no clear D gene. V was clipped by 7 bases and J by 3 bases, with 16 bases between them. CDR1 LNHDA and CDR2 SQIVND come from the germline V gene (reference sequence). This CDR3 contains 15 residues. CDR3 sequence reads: CASTIGGLINQPQHF. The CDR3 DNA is TGTGCCAGTACCATCGGCGGGCTGATCAATCAGCCCCAGCATTTT.

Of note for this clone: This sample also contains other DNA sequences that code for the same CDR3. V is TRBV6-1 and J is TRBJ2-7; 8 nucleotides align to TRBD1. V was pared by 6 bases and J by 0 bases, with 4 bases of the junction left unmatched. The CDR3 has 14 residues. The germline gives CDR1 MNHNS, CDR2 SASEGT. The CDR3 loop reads CASRGTGGSYEQYF. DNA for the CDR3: TGTGCCAGCAGGGGGACAGGAGGCTCCTACGAGCAGTACTTC.

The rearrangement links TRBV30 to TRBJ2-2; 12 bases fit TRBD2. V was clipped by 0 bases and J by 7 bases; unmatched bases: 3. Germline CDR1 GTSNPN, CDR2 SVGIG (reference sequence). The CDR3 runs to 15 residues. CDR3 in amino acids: CAWSVTSGGFGELFF. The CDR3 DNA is TGTGCCTGGAGTGTTACTAGCGGGGGGTTCGGGGAGCTGTTTTTT.

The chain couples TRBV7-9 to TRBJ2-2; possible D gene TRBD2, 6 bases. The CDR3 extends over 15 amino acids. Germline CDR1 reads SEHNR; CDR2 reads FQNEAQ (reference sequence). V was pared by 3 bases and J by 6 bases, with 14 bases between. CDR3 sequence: CASSLRTGGSGELFF. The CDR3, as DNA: TGTGCCAGCAGCTTGAGGACCGGGGGTTCCGGGGAGCTGTTTTTT. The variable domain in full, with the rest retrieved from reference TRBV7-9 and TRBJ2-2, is DTGVSQNPRHKITKRGQNVTFRCDPISEHNRLYWYRQTLGQGPEFLTYFQNEAQLEKSRLLSDRFSAERPKGSFSTLEIQRTEQGDSAMYLCASSLRTGGSGELFFGEGSRLTVL.

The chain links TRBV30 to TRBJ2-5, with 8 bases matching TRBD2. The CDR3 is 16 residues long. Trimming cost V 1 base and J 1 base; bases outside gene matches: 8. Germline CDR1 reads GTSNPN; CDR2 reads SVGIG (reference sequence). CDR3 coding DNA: TGTGCCTGGAGTGCGCGGGGGGTCCGTACCCAAGAGACCCAGTACTTC. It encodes CAWSARGVRTQETQYF.

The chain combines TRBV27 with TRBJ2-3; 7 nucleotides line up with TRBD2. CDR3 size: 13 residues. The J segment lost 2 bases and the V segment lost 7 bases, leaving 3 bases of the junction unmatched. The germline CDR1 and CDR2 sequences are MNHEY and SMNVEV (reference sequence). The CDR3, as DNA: TGTGCCAGCAAGGCGGGGGTCACAGATACGCAGTATTTT. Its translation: CASKAGVTDTQYF.

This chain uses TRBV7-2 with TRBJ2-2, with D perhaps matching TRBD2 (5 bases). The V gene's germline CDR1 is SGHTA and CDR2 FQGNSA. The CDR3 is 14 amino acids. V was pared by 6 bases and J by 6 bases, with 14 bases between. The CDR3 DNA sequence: TGTGCCAGCAGTTCTACCCGAGGGCCCGGGGAGCTGTTTTTT. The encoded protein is CASSSTRGPGELFF.